These T cell receptor beta chains were read from a single sample in a study of cytomegalovirus exposure and HLA in healthy donors. Only in-frame clones appear in the TCRdb table, and some are missing; sequencing was by immunoSEQ multiplex PCR. The sample records 95,000 to 150,000 clones, 75% to 80% being singletons. Sequences were obtained from PBMCs. Source of these receptors: a man in his forties in good health and CMV-seronegative. Both conserved end residues are part of each CDR3. A D gene is named only where the DNA matches it firmly. Not all rows give a size; the values are once, few, many and, for expanded clones, a class.

size	V	D	J	DNA	CDR3
-	TRBV4-2	TRBD2	TRBJ2-3	TGTGCCAGCAGCCAAGGTCAGCGGGGGGGCACAGATACGCAGTATTTT	CASSQGQRGGTDTQYF
once	TRBV6-5	-	TRBJ2-1	TGTGCCAGCAGTTCCACCCGGGATTCAGGGGCCGATGAGCAGTTCTTC	CASSSTRDSGADEQFF
-	TRBV5-1	TRBD1	TRBJ2-3	TGCGCCAGCAGCTTGCGCCCAGGGGGAGATACGCAGTATTTT	CASSLRPGGDTQYF
-	TRBV4-1	TRBD1	TRBJ1-2	TGCGCCAGCAGCCACCAGGGGGCCCCCAACTATGGCTACACCTTC	CASSHQGAPNYGYTF
-	TRBV10-3	TRBD2	TRBJ2-3	TGTGCCACCGCGAGGCGGGGGAACACAGATACGCAGTATTTT	CATARRGNTDTQYF
-	TRBV2	-	TRBJ1-6	TGTGCCAGCAGGAGACAGAGCTCCTATAATTCACCCCTCCACTTT	CASRRQSSYNSPLHF
-	TRBV7-2	-	TRBJ1-5	TGTGCCAGCAGCTTATGGGCCACACAAGGTAATCAGCCCCAGCATTTT	CASSLWATQGNQPQHF
few	TRBV27	TRBD1	TRBJ2-5	TGTGCCAGCATAGGCAGGGACAGGGGCAAGACCCAGTACTTC	CASIGRDRGKTQYF
-	TRBV2	-	TRBJ1-4	TGTGCCAGCAGGATACAGGGAACTAATGAAAAGCTGTTTTTT	CASRIQGTNEKLFF
-	TRBV28	TRBD1	TRBJ1-6	TGTGCCAGCAGCCCCGGACAGGGATGGAATTCACCCCTCCACTTT	CASSPGQGWNSPLHF
-	TRBV5-6	-	TRBJ2-5	TGTGCCAGCAGCCCACAGGGCCAAGAGACCCAGTACTTC	CASSPQGQETQYF
-	TRBV21-1	-	TRBJ1-5	TGTGCCAGCAGCTGGGGAGGGGGACAGCCCCAGCATTTT	CASSWGGGQPQHF
-	TRBV6-5	TRBD1	TRBJ1-5	TGTGCCAGCTGCGGACAGGGGGATCAGCCCCAGCATTTT	CASCGQGDQPQHF
-	TRBV27	TRBD1	TRBJ1-2	TGTGCCAGCAGTTCCTCGGACAGGGGTGGCTACACCTTC	CASSSSDRGGYTF
-	TRBV4-2	-	TRBJ2-3	TGTGCCAGCAGCCAAGATTGGGAGCGCACAGATACGCAGTATTTT	CASSQDWERTDTQYF
few	TRBV2	-	TRBJ1-2	TGTGCCAGCAGTGATGAGGTACCTCATGGCTACACCTTC	CASSDEVPHGYTF
-	TRBV9	TRBD2	TRBJ2-2	TGTGCCAGCAGCCTTAGCTTAGCGGGACCGAACACCGGGGAGCTGTTTTTT	CASSLSLAGPNTGELFF
once	TRBV5-1	TRBD1	TRBJ1-5	TGCGCCAGCAGCCCAACCGGACAGGAAGGCGGGCGGCCCCAGCATTTT	CASSPTGQEGGRPQHF
-	TRBV7-6	-	TRBJ1-2	TGTGCCAGCAGCAACAATGCACAGGGCAATGGCTACACCTTC	CASSNNAQGNGYTF
-	TRBV7-7	TRBD1	TRBJ2-2	TGTGCTAGCAGCTTTGGACAGGCCCCCGGGGAGCTGTTTTTT	CASSFGQAPGELFF
-	TRBV15	-	TRBJ1-2	TGTGCCACCAGCAGAGGAACTGTCGGCTACACCTTC	CATSRGTVGYTF
-	TRBV4-2	TRBD1	TRBJ1-6	TGTGCCAGCAGCCAAGAGACAGGGGTATCCTATAATTCACCCCTCCACTTT	CASSQETGVSYNSPLHF
-	TRBV6-5	TRBD1	TRBJ2-3	TGTGCCAGCAGTTATTTCGGACAGGGCACAGATACGCAGTATTTT	CASSYFGQGTDTQYF
-	TRBV19	-	TRBJ2-1	TGTGCCAGTAGTTTGACTAGTCTAGTAAATGAGCAGTTCTTC	CASSLTSLVNEQFF
-	TRBV5-1	-	TRBJ2-7	TGCGCCAGCAGCTCGGACAGAAACGAGCAGTACTTC	CASSSDRNEQYF
-	TRBV9	TRBD1	TRBJ1-6	TGTGCCAGCAGCGCGCGACAGGGGGCAAGCTCACCCCTCCACTTT	CASSARQGASSPLHF
-	TRBV7-2	TRBD1	TRBJ2-1	TGTGCCAGCAGCTTAGCGGGCTGGACAGGGGGGGACAATGAGCAGTTCTTC	CASSLAGWTGGDNEQFF
few	TRBV18	TRBD2	TRBJ2-7	TGTGCCAGCTCACCAACTAGCGGGAGTCTCTACGAGCAGTACTTC	CASSPTSGSLYEQYF
-	TRBV19	-	TRBJ2-1	TGTGCCAGTAGTAAACAGGGCTACAATGAGCAGTTCTTC	CASSKQGYNEQFF
-	TRBV4-1	TRBD1	TRBJ1-1	TGCGCCAGCAGCCAAGCAGGGGACAGGAATTCGTTCCCCGCCGACACTGAAGCTTTCTTT	CASSQAGDRNSFPADTEAFF
-	TRBV6-6	TRBD1	TRBJ2-7	TGTGCCAGCAGTACTAGGACAGGATCCTACGAGCAGTACTTC	CASSTRTGSYEQYF
-	TRBV27	-	TRBJ1-5	TGTGCCAGCAGGGGCAGCGACTATAGCAATCAGCCCCAGCATTTT	CASRGSDYSNQPQHF
-	TRBV5-1	TRBD1	TRBJ2-7	TGCGCCAGCAGCAAGGGACAGGGGCCCTACGAGCAGTACTTC	CASSKGQGPYEQYF
-	TRBV27	-	TRBJ2-7	TGTGCCAGCAGTTTAAAGGTTTCCGGGGTCTTCTACGAGCAGTACTTC	CASSLKVSGVFYEQYF
-	TRBV7-6	-	TRBJ2-1	TGTGCCAGCAGCAGAAACAGGGATGAGCAGTTCTTC	CASSRNRDEQFF
-	TRBV5-4	TRBD2	TRBJ2-3	TGTGCCAGCAGCGCGACGACGGGACTAGCGGTCGATACGCAGTATTTT	CASSATTGLAVDTQYF
-	TRBV9	-	TRBJ2-1	TGTGCCAGCAGCGTAGACTCCCACCGTGAGCAGTTCTTC	CASSVDSHREQFF
-	TRBV12-5	-	TRBJ1-1	TGTGCTAGCATCCAGGACAGCCGACTGAACACTGAAGCTTTCTTT	CASIQDSRLNTEAFF
once	TRBV11-2	TRBD2	TRBJ2-1	TGTGCCAGCAGCTTAGTGGGGGGTAGCGGGGGTTCCTCCTACAATGAGCAGTTCTTC	CASSLVGGSGGSSYNEQFF
-	TRBV6-6	TRBD1	TRBJ2-7	TGTGCCAGCAGTCGGGGACAGGGGCTTGACGAGCAGTACTTC	CASSRGQGLDEQYF
-	TRBV7-3	TRBD2	TRBJ2-5	TGTGCCAGCAGCTGGACTAGCGGGGGCCAAGAGACCCAGTACTTC	CASSWTSGGQETQYF
-	TRBV6-6	-	TRBJ2-7	TGTGCCAGCAGTTTGGAAGGCAGGGAGGAAGGCGAGCAGTACTTC	CASSLEGREEGEQYF
-	TRBV5-1	-	TRBJ1-5	TGCGCCAGCAGCTTGGCAGGGGGCAATCAGCCCCAGCATTTT	CASSLAGGNQPQHF
-	TRBV5-1	-	TRBJ2-5	TGCGCCAGCAGCTTGGAAGGGGGGGCAGAGACCCAGTACTTC	CASSLEGGAETQYF
-	TRBV6-5	TRBD1	TRBJ2-1	TGTGCCAGCAGTCGCGGGACAGGAGGAGGCAATGAGCAGTTCTTC	CASSRGTGGGNEQFF
few	TRBV2	-	TRBJ1-5	TGTGCCAGCCGACAGGATAATCAGCCCCAGCATTTT	CASRQDNQPQHF
once	TRBV4-1	TRBD2	TRBJ2-7	TGCGCCAGCAGCCAAGGCGGGGGGTTATTCTACGAGCAGTACTTC	CASSQGGGLFYEQYF
-	TRBV4-2	TRBD2	TRBJ2-2	TGTGCCAGCAGCCAAGATGGGACTAGCGGGGCCACCGGGGAGCTGTTTTTT	CASSQDGTSGATGELFF
-	TRBV2	-	TRBJ2-1	TGTGCCAGCAGTGAAGAAGTTGGTCCTAGCCCCAATGAGCAGTTCTTC	CASSEEVGPSPNEQFF
-	TRBV2	-	TRBJ1-2	TGTGCCAGCAGCCCATCAAATAACTATGGCTACACCTTC	CASSPSNNYGYTF